This T cell receptor (beta chain) was documented in a study of cytomegalovirus exposure and HLA in healthy donors. This PCR relied on a set of 60 Vbeta primers and 13 Jbeta primers. The method was immunoSEQ multiplex PCR; TCRdb's version includes in-frame clones alone and lacks a portion of them. The sample has fewer than 85,000 clones, less than 80% seen once. V was pared by 10 bases and J by 3 bases, with 15 bases between. Germline V gene sequence: CDR1 LNHDA, CDR2 SQIVND (reference sequence). The CDR3 has 13 amino acids. This receptor was obtained from a man aged 35-49 years in good health and CMV-seropositive. The sequenced sample consisted of PBMCs. J is TRBJ1-1 and V is TRBV19; D is unresolved. In DNA, the CDR3 is TGTGCCACTCTAGGAAACGAAGACACTGAAGCTTTCTTT. Protein sequence: CATLGNEDTEAFF.